Listed below are T cell receptor beta chains from one sample, sequenced in a study of blood T cell repertoires in COVID-19. Data came from immunoSEQ multiplex PCR; TCRdb stores just in-frame clones and leaves some out. The table records under 130,000 clones, around 84% of them present only once. The sample taken for sequencing was peripheral blood. All receptors derive from a human donor in a cohort sampled during active COVID-19. Each CDR3 is given with its conserved first and last residue. D genes are given only for firm matches. Size is stated for part of the rows, as once, few or many counts, or as a class when the clone is expanded.

V gene: TRBV18; clone size: NA; J gene: TRBJ1-1; D gene: TRBD1; CDR3 protein: CASSSGQGLKNTEAFF; CDR3 DNA: TGTGCCAGCTCTTCCGGACAGGGGTTAAAAAACACTGAAGCTTTCTTT
V gene: TRBV19; clone size: NA; J gene: TRBJ2-3; D gene: TRBD2; CDR3 protein: CASSMFAPGLAGRDTQYF; CDR3 DNA: TGTGCCAGTAGTATGTTCGCCCCCGGACTAGCGGGGAGAGATACGCAGTATTTT
V gene: TRBV11-2; clone size: NA; J gene: TRBJ1-1; D gene: TRBD1; CDR3 protein: CASSFTTGQGNTEAFF; CDR3 DNA: TGTGCCAGCAGCTTTACCACCGGACAGGGAAACACTGAAGCTTTCTTT
V gene: TRBV9; clone size: NA; J gene: TRBJ2-5; D gene: NA; CDR3 protein: CASSVVPGQETQYF; CDR3 DNA: TGTGCCAGCAGCGTAGTCCCAGGCCAAGAGACCCAGTACTTC
V gene: TRBV9; clone size: NA; J gene: TRBJ1-1; D gene: NA; CDR3 protein: CASSPQGVTEAFF; CDR3 DNA: TGTGCCAGCAGCCCCCAGGGTGTCACTGAAGCTTTCTTT
V gene: TRBV14; clone size: NA; J gene: TRBJ1-6; D gene: NA; CDR3 protein: CASSHLPGGKSPLHF; CDR3 DNA: TGTGCCAGCAGCCACCTCCCGGGAGGGAAGTCACCCCTCCACTTT
V gene: TRBV10-1; clone size: NA; J gene: TRBJ2-7; D gene: TRBD2; CDR3 protein: CASSAGTSGGYEQYF; CDR3 DNA: TGCGCCAGCAGTGCAGGGACTAGCGGGGGGTACGAGCAGTACTTC
V gene: TRBV5-1; clone size: NA; J gene: TRBJ2-1; D gene: NA; CDR3 protein: CASSLDLLGRNEQFF; CDR3 DNA: TGCGCCAGCAGCTTGGATTTGTTGGGGCGTAATGAGCAGTTCTTC
V gene: TRBV7-2; clone size: NA; J gene: TRBJ1-4; D gene: TRBD1; CDR3 protein: CASRKGATNEKLFF; CDR3 DNA: TGTGCCAGTAGAAAGGGGGCCACTAATGAAAAACTGTTTTTT
V gene: TRBV10-3; clone size: NA; J gene: TRBJ2-2; D gene: NA; CDR3 protein: CAISPNFGELFF; CDR3 DNA: TGTGCCATCAGTCCGAACTTCGGGGAGCTGTTTTTT
V gene: TRBV6-1; clone size: NA; J gene: TRBJ1-5; D gene: NA; CDR3 protein: CASSEWGLRDQPQHF; CDR3 DNA: TGTGCCAGCAGTGAATGGGGACTTAGGGATCAGCCCCAGCATTTT
V gene: TRBV7-6; clone size: once; J gene: TRBJ1-1; D gene: NA; CDR3 protein: CASSLAAANTEAFF; CDR3 DNA: TGTGCCAGCAGCTTAGCGGCGGCGAACACTGAAGCTTTCTTT
V gene: TRBV5-1; clone size: once; J gene: TRBJ2-1; D gene: TRBD2; CDR3 protein: CASSPPSAGGLNEQFF; CDR3 DNA: TGCGCCAGCAGCCCTCCCTCAGCGGGGGGGCTCAATGAGCAGTTCTTC
V gene: TRBV5-4; clone size: NA; J gene: TRBJ2-7; D gene: NA; CDR3 protein: CASSLSGEQYF; CDR3 DNA: TGTGCCAGCAGTTTATCAGGGGAGCAGTACTTC
V gene: TRBV28; clone size: NA; J gene: TRBJ1-5; D gene: TRBD1; CDR3 protein: CASSLGTGGDQPQHF; CDR3 DNA: TGTGCCAGCAGCCTCGGGACAGGGGGCGATCAGCCCCAGCATTTT
V gene: TRBV5-1; clone size: NA; J gene: TRBJ1-2; D gene: TRBD1; CDR3 protein: CASSASGTGVYYGYTF; CDR3 DNA: TGCGCCAGCAGCGCCTCGGGGACAGGGGTCTACTATGGCTACACCTTC
V gene: TRBV20-1; clone size: NA; J gene: TRBJ1-2; D gene: NA; CDR3 protein: CSASPQDGYTF; CDR3 DNA: TGCAGTGCTAGCCCCCAGGATGGCTACACCTTC
V gene: TRBV11-2; clone size: NA; J gene: TRBJ2-7; D gene: NA; CDR3 protein: CASSPSPGGVSYEQYF; CDR3 DNA: TGTGCCAGCAGCCCATCCCCAGGCGGGGTTTCCTACGAGCAGTACTTC
V gene: TRBV5-1; clone size: NA; J gene: TRBJ2-7; D gene: NA; CDR3 protein: CASSAFDNPYEQYF; CDR3 DNA: TGCGCCAGCAGCGCGTTCGACAACCCCTACGAGCAGTACTTC
V gene: TRBV7-2; clone size: NA; J gene: TRBJ2-7; D gene: TRBD1; CDR3 protein: CASSFKGGNEQYF; CDR3 DNA: TGTGCCAGCAGCTTCAAAGGGGGCAACGAGCAGTACTTC
V gene: TRBV7-2; clone size: NA; J gene: TRBJ1-1; D gene: NA; CDR3 protein: CASSLQGAFF; CDR3 DNA: TGTGCCAGCAGCCTCCAGGGGGCTTTCTTT
V gene: TRBV13; clone size: NA; J gene: TRBJ2-7; D gene: TRBD2; CDR3 protein: CASSVSGLATYEQYF; CDR3 DNA: TGTGCCAGCAGCGTCAGTGGACTAGCGACCTACGAGCAGTACTTC
V gene: TRBV10-3; clone size: NA; J gene: TRBJ1-1; D gene: TRBD1; CDR3 protein: CAISASGTENTEAFF; CDR3 DNA: TGTGCCATCAGTGCTTCCGGGACAGAGAACACTGAAGCTTTCTTT
V gene: TRBV6-6; clone size: NA; J gene: TRBJ2-1; D gene: TRBD1; CDR3 protein: CASSPRGAGGDGSYNEQFF; CDR3 DNA: TGTGCCAGCAGTCCACGAGGGGCAGGGGGCGATGGGTCCTACAATGAGCAGTTCTTC
V gene: TRBV2; clone size: NA; J gene: TRBJ2-1; D gene: TRBD2; CDR3 protein: CASTSFGGLASYNEQFF; CDR3 DNA: TGTGCCAGCACTTCCTTCGGGGGACTAGCCTCTTACAATGAGCAGTTCTTC
V gene: TRBV7-6; clone size: once; J gene: TRBJ1-2; D gene: NA; CDR3 protein: CASSRPSSVNGYTF; CDR3 DNA: TGTGCCAGCAGCCGTCCTTCCTCAGTCAATGGCTACACCTTC
V gene: TRBV5-6; clone size: NA; J gene: TRBJ1-1; D gene: NA; CDR3 protein: CASSLGHVPAAFF; CDR3 DNA: TGTGCCAGCAGCTTGGGACACGTCCCGGCAGCTTTCTTT
V gene: TRBV7-9; clone size: NA; J gene: TRBJ2-7; D gene: TRBD1; CDR3 protein: CASSFSGGSYEQYF; CDR3 DNA: TGTGCCAGCAGCTTTTCAGGGGGCTCCTACGAGCAGTACTTC
V gene: TRBV7-6; clone size: NA; J gene: TRBJ1-4; D gene: NA; CDR3 protein: CASSPTSGGGSKLFF; CDR3 DNA: TGTGCCAGCAGCCCCACCAGTGGGGGGGGCTCAAAACTGTTTTTT
V gene: TRBV15; clone size: NA; J gene: TRBJ1-1; D gene: NA; CDR3 protein: CATSREIEHTEAFF; CDR3 DNA: TGTGCCACCAGCAGAGAAATCGAGCACACTGAAGCTTTCTTT
V gene: TRBV6-5; clone size: once; J gene: TRBJ2-2; D gene: TRBD2; CDR3 protein: CASSYFRGGGGELFF; CDR3 DNA: TGTGCCAGCAGTTACTTTCGGGGGGGCGGCGGGGAGCTGTTTTTT
V gene: TRBV6-5; clone size: NA; J gene: TRBJ2-7; D gene: NA; CDR3 protein: CASSHTVSYEQYF; CDR3 DNA: TGTGCCAGCAGTCATACAGTGTCCTACGAGCAGTACTTC
V gene: TRBV30; clone size: few; J gene: TRBJ2-7; D gene: NA; CDR3 protein: CAWSRSYEQYF; CDR3 DNA: TGTGCCTGGTCTCGGTCCTACGAGCAGTACTTC
V gene: TRBV10-2; clone size: NA; J gene: TRBJ1-5; D gene: NA; CDR3 protein: CASSEVRAVGQPQHF; CDR3 DNA: TGCGCCAGCAGTGAGGTCAGGGCCGTGGGTCAGCCCCAGCATTTT
V gene: TRBV27; clone size: NA; J gene: TRBJ2-4; D gene: TRBD2; CDR3 protein: CASRPSGAKNIQYF; CDR3 DNA: TGTGCCAGCAGACCTAGCGGGGCAAAAAACATTCAGTACTTC
V gene: TRBV5-1; clone size: NA; J gene: TRBJ2-3; D gene: NA; CDR3 protein: CASSRGSHTDTQYF; CDR3 DNA: TGCGCCAGCAGCAGGGGTAGCCACACAGATACGCAGTATTTT
V gene: TRBV7-9; clone size: NA; J gene: TRBJ1-6; D gene: NA; CDR3 protein: CASSPGENINSPLHF; CDR3 DNA: TGTGCCAGCAGCCCCGGGGAAAACATCAATTCACCCCTCCACTTT
V gene: TRBV27; clone size: NA; J gene: TRBJ1-5; D gene: TRBD1; CDR3 protein: CASSNGQGRNQPQHF; CDR3 DNA: TGTGCCAGCAGTAACGGACAGGGTAGGAATCAGCCCCAGCATTTT
V gene: TRBV7-2; clone size: NA; J gene: TRBJ1-4; D gene: TRBD1; CDR3 protein: CASSFPGQGLNEKLFF; CDR3 DNA: TGTGCCAGCAGCTTCCCCGGACAGGGCCTTAATGAAAAACTGTTTTTT
V gene: TRBV27; clone size: NA; J gene: TRBJ2-3; D gene: NA; CDR3 protein: CASRTRGRGTDTQYF; CDR3 DNA: TGTGCCAGCAGGACTAGGGGACGAGGCACAGATACGCAGTATTTT
V gene: TRBV28; clone size: NA; J gene: TRBJ2-3; D gene: NA; CDR3 protein: CASMWGAVDTQYF; CDR3 DNA: TGTGCCAGCATGTGGGGCGCGGTAGATACGCAGTATTTT
V gene: TRBV19; clone size: NA; J gene: TRBJ1-6; D gene: NA; CDR3 protein: CASSIVLGAGGGNSPLHF; CDR3 DNA: TGTGCCAGTAGTATAGTTCTGGGCGCCGGAGGAGGTAATTCACCCCTCCACTTT
V gene: TRBV6-5; clone size: once; J gene: TRBJ1-4; D gene: NA; CDR3 protein: CASSSYAGRGEKLFF; CDR3 DNA: TGTGCCAGCAGTTCTTACGCAGGCAGGGGTGAAAAACTGTTTTTT
V gene: TRBV9; clone size: few; J gene: TRBJ1-3; D gene: NA; CDR3 protein: CASSVAPGWPSSGNTIYF; CDR3 DNA: TGTGCCAGCAGCGTAGCACCGGGATGGCCATCCTCTGGAAACACCATATATTTT
V gene: TRBV5-1; clone size: once; J gene: TRBJ2-3; D gene: TRBD1; CDR3 protein: CASSPGQGTDTQYF; CDR3 DNA: TGCGCCAGCAGCCCCGGACAGGGGACAGATACGCAGTATTTT